The T cell receptor beta chain under discussion was sequenced for a study of blood T cell repertoires in COVID-19. Participants' own reports of clinical history determined their cohort assignment. Before they entered the study, exposed participants had met a COVID-19 case within 2 weeks. Original data processing: Estimates of nucleated cell counts were drawn from the amplification of reference gene primers. Generated by immunoSEQ multiplex PCR, the TCRdb table keeps only in-frame clones and is missing some. Clone size and the V and J calls come from that table; the DNA yielded D and trimming. Counted here are some 340,000 clones, roughly 90% occurring once; the ten biggest clones make up 3% to 5%. CDR1 SEHNR and CDR2 FQNEAQ come from the germline V gene (reference sequence). V lost 5 bases to trimming and J lost 7 bases, with 14 bases between them. The length of the CDR3 is 13 residues.

This chain connects TRBV7-9 to TRBJ1-2, with D tentatively TRBD1 (6 bases). The source is a woman aged 25 to 39 who had been exposed to COVID-19. The specimen was PBMCs or T cells enriched from blood (not recorded which). The CDR3 bases are TGTGCCAGCAGCGTACAGGGTCCCGGTGGCTACACCTTC. Translating gives CASSVQGPGGYTF. The full variable domain, with the rest looked up from reference TRBV7-9 and TRBJ1-2, is DTGVSQNPRHKITKRGQNVTFRCDPISEHNRLYWYRQTLGQGPEFLTYFQNEAQLEKSRLLSDRFSAERPKGSFSTLEIQRTEQGDSAMYLCASSVQGPGGYTFGSGTRLTVV.